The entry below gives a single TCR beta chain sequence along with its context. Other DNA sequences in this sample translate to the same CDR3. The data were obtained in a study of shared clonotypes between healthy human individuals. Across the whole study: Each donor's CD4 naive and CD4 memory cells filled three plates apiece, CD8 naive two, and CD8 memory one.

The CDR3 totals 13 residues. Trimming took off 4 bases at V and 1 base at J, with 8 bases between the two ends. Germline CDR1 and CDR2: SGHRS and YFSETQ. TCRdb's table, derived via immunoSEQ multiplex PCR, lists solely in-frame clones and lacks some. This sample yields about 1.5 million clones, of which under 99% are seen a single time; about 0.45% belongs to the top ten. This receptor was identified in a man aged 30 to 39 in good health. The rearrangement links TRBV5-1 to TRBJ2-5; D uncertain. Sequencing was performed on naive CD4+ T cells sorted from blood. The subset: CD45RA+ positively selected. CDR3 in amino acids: CASSLLPQETQYF. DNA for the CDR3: TGCGCCAGCAGCCTCCTCCCCCAAGAGACCCAGTACTTC.